This is a list of T cell receptor beta chains from one sample in a study of blood T cell repertoires in COVID-19. The data were produced by immunoSEQ multiplex PCR, yet TCRdb's version contains in-frame clones alone and is incomplete. Of under 150,000 clones in the sample, 88% are singletons; the top ten hold 2.3%. The material sequenced was peripheral blood. The receptors were sampled from a human donor in a cohort sampled during active COVID-19. The CDR3 runs from the conserved cysteine through the conserved F or W. D genes are given only for firm matches. The size field is filled for only some rows; it gives once, few, many or a size class.

d_call,j_call,clone_size,v_call,cdr3_aa,cdr3_nt
TRBD2,TRBJ2-2,NA,TRBV7-6,CASGRLAGGPGPNTGELFF,TGTGCCAGCGGGAGACTAGCGGGGGGGCCGGGTCCGAACACCGGGGAGCTGTTTTTT
NA,TRBJ1-1,NA,TRBV7-8,CASSRGQMNTEAFF,TGTGCCAGCAGCCGAGGACAAATGAACACTGAAGCTTTCTTT
TRBD2,TRBJ2-1,NA,TRBV7-9,CASSRPGTSGNNEQFF,TGTGCCAGCAGCCGCCCCGGGACTAGCGGGAACAATGAGCAGTTCTTC
TRBD1,TRBJ1-5,few,TRBV19,CASEGQGVKSNQPQHF,TGTGCCAGCGAGGGACAGGGGGTAAAGAGCAATCAGCCCCAGCATTTT
TRBD1,TRBJ2-7,NA,TRBV14,CASSQRAGGSGEQYF,TGTGCCAGCAGCCAAAGGGCAGGGGGCTCGGGGGAGCAGTACTTC
TRBD2,TRBJ2-1,once,TRBV19,CASSELAGSYNEQFF,TGTGCCAGTAGTGAACTAGCGGGGAGCTACAATGAGCAGTTCTTC
NA,TRBJ2-2,NA,TRBV6-2/TRBV6-3,CASSYPPAGLFF,TGTGCCAGCAGTTACCCACCGGCAGGGCTGTTTTTT
TRBD1,TRBJ1-1,NA,TRBV4-3,CASSQEVVGQGWTEAFF,TGCGCCAGCAGCCAAGAGGTCGTGGGACAGGGATGGACTGAAGCTTTCTTT
TRBD1,TRBJ2-3,NA,TRBV5-1,CASSLARTGGDTDTQYF,TGCGCCAGCAGCTTGGCCAGGACAGGGGGTGACACAGATACGCAGTATTTT
TRBD2,TRBJ2-7,NA,TRBV4-3,CASSPGLASIGEQYF,TGCGCCAGCAGCCCGGGACTAGCCTCTATCGGCGAGCAGTACTTC
TRBD1,TRBJ1-1,NA,TRBV9,CASSVTGDNTEAFF,TGTGCCAGCAGCGTCACAGGGGACAACACTGAAGCTTTCTTT
NA,TRBJ1-4,NA,TRBV6-5,CASSWGGGNEKLFF,TGTGCCAGCAGTTGGGGAGGGGGTAATGAAAAACTGTTTTTT
NA,TRBJ2-7,once,TRBV29-1,CSVVAPDRVNEQQYF,TGCAGCGTTGTTGCACCCGACCGGGTTAATGAGCAGCAGTACTTC
NA,TRBJ2-6,NA,TRBV4-1,CASSPGQGSGANVLTF,TGCGCCAGCAGCCCGGGACAAGGCTCTGGGGCCAACGTCCTGACTTTC
TRBD1,TRBJ2-1,NA,TRBV19,CASNSGGYDEQFF,TGTGCCAGTAATTCAGGGGGCTACGATGAGCAGTTCTTC
TRBD1,TRBJ1-5,NA,TRBV5-5,CASSLFNRGNQPQHF,TGTGCCAGCAGCTTGTTTAACAGGGGGAATCAGCCCCAGCATTTT
NA,TRBJ1-5,NA,TRBV15,CATSRAAGRGNQPQHF,TGTGCCACCAGCAGAGCAGCAGGTCGAGGCAATCAGCCCCAGCATTTT
NA,TRBJ1-6,NA,TRBV28,CASSQDMRAYNSPLHF,TGTGCCAGCAGCCAAGATATGAGGGCCTATAATTCACCCCTCCACTTT
NA,TRBJ2-2,once,TRBV9,CASSVVGGGELFF,TGTGCCAGCAGCGTAGTCGGGGGCGGGGAGCTGTTTTTT
TRBD1,TRBJ2-7,NA,TRBV28,CASSLRSGGGEQYF,TGTGCCAGCAGTTTACGGTCAGGGGGCGGCGAGCAGTACTTC